This T cell receptor beta chain was recorded in a study of blood T cell repertoires in COVID-19. Whole-study context: T cells, B-cell-depleted T cells, or PBMCs supplied cDNA or gDNA.

Trimming took 5 bases from V and 1 from J, leaving 10 bases between them. Per the germline V gene, CDR1 is KGHDR and CDR2 is SFDVKD. The CDR3 loop spans 15 amino acids. Original data processing: Amplification of reference gene primers provided the estimated nucleated cell counts. Profiling relied on immunoSEQ multiplex PCR, and the TCRdb table lists in-frame clones only, not all of them. V and J calls and clone size are those listed in that table; D and trimming were worked out from the DNA. The table shows approximately 350,000 clones, with around 82% occurring only once. Remarks on this clone: This may stem from a read error, because a much larger clone lies one nucleotide away. Additional DNA sequences in this sample encode the identical CDR3.

This TCR was recovered from a man aged 30-40 years with active or convalescent COVID-19. The rearrangement joins TRBV24-1 to TRBJ2-2; D is uncertain. What was sequenced was peripheral blood. The chain's CDR3 is CATSVGSLNTGELFF. The DNA for the CDR3 is TGTGCCACCAGTGTGGGCAGTTTGAACACCGGGGAGCTGTTTTTT.